Shown below are 7 T cell receptor beta chains from a single sample sequenced in a study of CD8 T cells in ankylosing spondylitis. Each CDR3 protein gets one entry after TCRdb re-called the 5' RACE reads with MiXCR. The sample records approximately 260,000 distinct CDR3 sequences, over 8.5% being singletons. The sequencing input was blood, either unsorted or a sorted T cell fraction (not recorded which). The receptors were gathered from a male donor with ankylosing spondylitis or in good health (not recorded which).

This clonotype was picked up a small number of times. This sequence joins TRBV27 and TRBJ1-5, with TRBD1 matching over 7 bases. There are 15 residues in the CDR3. Germline-derived CDR1 and CDR2 are MNHEY and SMNVEV (reference sequence). V was pared by 5 bases and J by 2 bases, with 6 bases of the junction left unmatched. The CDR3 protein is CASSLGTAGNQPQHF. The CDR3 bases are TGTGCCAGCAGTCTAGGGACAGCTGGCAATCAGCCCCAGCATTTT.

This clonotype was detected many times. The chain is built from TRBV20-1 and TRBJ1-1; 8 nucleotides agree with TRBD1. CDR1 DFQATT and CDR2 SNEGSKA come from the germline V gene (reference sequence). The V gene end was trimmed by 3 bases and the J gene end by 0 bases; junction bases not matched to a gene: 6. The CDR3 has 15 amino acids. The CDR3 sequence is CSASQGAGMNTEAFF. In DNA form, the CDR3 reads TGCAGTGCTAGCCAGGGGGCCGGTATGAACACTGAAGCTTTCTTT.

Ten or more counts support this clonotype. The CDR3, as DNA: TGTGCCAGCAGTGAAGGACAGGGGGCCGACTATGGCTACACCTTC. This codes for CASSEGQGADYGYTF. This chain connects TRBV12-3 or TRBV12-4 to TRBJ1-2; TRBD1 matches at 11 bases. This CDR3 has 15 amino acids. Trimming cost V 5 bases and J 3 bases; bases outside gene matches: 5.

This clonotype was recorded many times. The V and J genes are TRBV5-1 and TRBJ2-2; tentative D call: TRBD2 (6 bases). The germline CDR1 and CDR2 sequences are SGHRS and YFSETQ. Trimming removed 7 bases at V and 6 bases at J, with 16 bases between. There are 14 residues in the CDR3. The CDR3 DNA reads TGCGCCAGCGCGGCGGGGTCTTCGGCCGGGGAGCTGTTTTTT. Protein: CASAAGSSAGELFF.

This clonotype came up a few times. The chain recombines TRBV12-3 or TRBV12-4 with TRBJ2-1, with 8 bases that match TRBD2. The CDR3 has 17 residues. The V gene end was trimmed by 6 bases and the J gene end by 8 bases; junction bases not matched to a gene: 18. The CDR3 DNA reads as TGTGCCAGCAGCCCCCCCCCCGGGAGGGGTTCTTTCGATGAGCAGTTCTTC. This translates into CASSPPPGRGSFDEQFF.

This clonotype came up a few times. The rearrangement uses TRBV5-1 and TRBJ1-2; 9 bases map to TRBD1. Germline assignment: CDR1 SGHRS and CDR2 YFSETQ. With 4 bases clipped from V and 6 bases from J, the junction kept 25 bases outside the gene matches. The CDR3 has 20 residues. For the CDR3, the DNA is TGCGCCAGCAGCCGGACAAGCAGGGGCCGGGACAGGGCGACTTTCAATGGCTACACCTTC. Translation: CASSRTSRGRDRATFNGYTF.

The CDR3 DNA reads as TGTGCCAGCAGCCAATCCGGGACTAGCGGGAGAAATGAGCAGTTCTTC. It yields the protein CASSQSGTSGRNEQFF. The chain couples TRBV3-1 to TRBJ2-1; 14 nucleotides align to TRBD2. CDR1 and CDR2 from the germline V gene are LGHDT and YNNKEL (reference sequence). The V and J ends lost 2 bases and 7 bases, in that order; junction bases with no gene match: 4. The CDR3 runs 16 residues.